The present TCR beta chain was sequenced within a study of vaccination effects on CD4 cells after COVID-19. The CDR3 is made up of 15 amino acids. CDR1 and CDR2 from the germline V gene are MGHRA and YSYEKL. Trimming cost V 3 bases and J 1 base, with 13 bases left between them. As for this clone: Its antigen is unknown.

Antigen-specific CD4+ T cells were first expanded with viral peptide pools by the ViraFEST assay and only then sequenced. With more than 9 days of culture completed, CD4+ T cells were isolated. Sometime from March through December 2020, the person acquired a SARS-CoV-2 infection that PCR confirmed. It was two doses of either the BNT162b2 or mRNA-1273 vaccine that participants received. The table came from immunoSEQ multiplex PCR; TCRdb's copy has only in-frame clones and leaves some out. The sample holds roughly 15,000 clones, 60% to 85% seen once. Study-wide results and caveats: Late post-vaccination samples showed marked contraction of infection- and vaccine-induced clones.

The chain recombines TRBV4-1 with TRBJ2-7; a weak D match, TRBD1 (6 bases). This specimen consisted of CD4+ T cells from PBMCs cultured with SARS-CoV-2 spike peptides, obtained after COVID-19 vaccination. The clonotype was recovered from a human donor who had a prior SARS-CoV-2 infection. CDR3 residues: CASSHSGTLSYEQYF. Written as DNA, the CDR3 is TGCGCCAGCAGCCATTCGGGGACACTATCCTACGAGCAGTACTTC.